Listed below are T cell receptor beta chains from one sample, sequenced in a study of shared clonotypes between healthy human individuals. Produced via immunoSEQ multiplex PCR; TCRdb's table is partial and in-frame only. The sample includes roughly 400,000 clones, around 96% of them seen just once. Sequenced input: memory CD8+ T cells sorted from blood. These receptors came from a man aged 25-45 years in good health. Each CDR3 is given with its conserved first and last residue. The order of the fields is D gene, V gene, J gene, CDR3 protein. The D gene is left open where the match is weak.

TRBD1	TRBV7-9	TRBJ2-7	CASSLDPGQGSYEQYF
-	TRBV30	TRBJ2-7	CAWNARSSYEQYF
TRBD1	TRBV7-9	TRBJ1-2	CASSATGNYGYTF
-	TRBV11-2	TRBJ2-7	CASSFHTQGHEQYF
TRBD1	TRBV6-5	TRBJ1-1	CASSYGDRLSDEAFF
-	TRBV14	TRBJ2-1	CASSQVRGRNPYNEQFF
TRBD2	TRBV4-2	TRBJ2-5	CASSQDEVGTSGRARETQYF
-	TRBV20-1	TRBJ1-1	CRGRGTEAFF
TRBD2	TRBV19	TRBJ2-1	CASSISSGAYNEQFF
-	TRBV7-9	TRBJ1-2	CASSERGPNYGYTF
TRBD1	TRBV6-5	TRBJ1-4	CASSYSTGVTEKLFF
-	TRBV4-1	TRBJ1-5	CASSQTGSNQPQHF
-	TRBV10-2	TRBJ2-6	CASTRANPGANVLTF
-	TRBV5-1	TRBJ1-1	CASSLGGGNTEAFF
TRBD1	TRBV11-2	TRBJ1-1	CASSLGQGAEGEAFF
-	TRBV10-2	TRBJ1-5	CASREQGWSNQPQHF
TRBD1	TRBV6-5	TRBJ2-5	CASSKRQGGETQYF
TRBD1	TRBV28	TRBJ1-2	CASSPQGGAAYGYTF
-	TRBV2	TRBJ1-1	CASIANGRNTEAFF
TRBD2	TRBV30	TRBJ2-7	CAWSPSGTPRF
-	TRBV7-3	TRBJ2-1	CASSPAWGTNEQFF
-	TRBV2	TRBJ1-1	CASSPGGATEAFF
-	TRBV11-2	TRBJ1-1	CASSLLTVNTEAFF
-	TRBV7-2	TRBJ1-1	CASSARVMNTEAFF
TRBD2	TRBV9	TRBJ2-3	CASSVVSGSRTDTQYF
-	TRBV5-1	TRBJ2-1	CASSLNDEQFF
-	TRBV19	TRBJ2-3	CASSHRDTQYF
TRBD2	TRBV7-9	TRBJ2-5	CASSYSGRETQYF
TRBD2	TRBV5-4	TRBJ2-7	CASSLGATSGRSHEQYF